The 27 T cell receptor beta chains given below trace back to one sample, sequenced in a study of T cells in Graves' hyperthyroidism and ophthalmopathy. Amplification of TCR beta CDR3 regions used RNA as the template. HTBI primers were employed in a first-round RT-PCR of the TCR CDR3. TCRdb recomputed calls from the multiplex PCR reads with MiXCR, one row per CDR3 protein. The sample lists 300,000 to 400,000 distinct CDR3 sequences, about 14% occurring once. The material sequenced was blood. The receptors here all came from a woman in her 30s with Graves' hyperthyroidism.

The chain uses TRBV7-9 and TRBJ2-6; a weak D match, TRBD1 (7 bases). Trimming took off 5 bases at V and 0 bases at J, with 14 bases between the two ends. Germline V gene lookup returns CDR1 SEHNR and CDR2 FQNEAQ (reference sequence). The length of the CDR3 is 17 residues. The CDR3 coding sequence is TGTGCCAGCAGCCGCGGGGACAGTTACTCTGGGGCCAACGTCCTGACTTTC. Its translation: CASSRGDSYSGANVLTF.

This clonotype was picked up many times. V gene TRBV27 combines with J gene TRBJ2-1; the D gene is possibly TRBD2 (6 bases). The CDR3 is 16 amino acids. The V and J ends lost 7 bases and 9 bases respectively, with 25 bases between them. Germline V gene lookup returns CDR1 MNHEY and CDR2 SMNVEV (reference sequence). The CDR3 reads CASNLITSLSVREQFF. In DNA form, the CDR3 reads TGTGCCAGCAACCTAATAACTAGCCTTTCAGTGCGTGAGCAGTTCTTC.

This clonotype was seen repeatedly, ten times or more. J is TRBJ1-3 and V is TRBV6-1; D remains ambiguous. V lost 1 base and J 1 base, leaving 8 bases between the germline ends. CDR3 length: 15 residues. Germline V lookup: CDR1 MNHNS, CDR2 SASEGT. CDR3 residues: CASSEDHLSGNTIYF. The CDR3 DNA reads as TGTGCCAGCAGTGAAGACCATCTTTCTGGAAACACCATATATTTT.

Notes on this clonotype: One base away lies a much larger clone, so this may be a sequencing read error. CDR3: CATGDGGSTDTQCF. CDR3 bases: TGTGCCACCGGGGACGGCGGGAGCACAGATACGCAGTGTTTT. This chain joins TRBV7-9 and TRBJ2-3; 7 bases are shared with TRBD2. The CDR3 runs to 14 residues. Germline V gene lookup returns CDR1 SEHNR and CDR2 FQNEAQ (reference sequence).

Points on this clonotype: Possible read error: a much larger clone is one base away. The chain employs TRBV7-9 and TRBJ1-1; D is uncertain. The V and J ends lost 6 bases and 3 bases respectively, with 8 bases between them. Germline V gives CDR1 SEHNR, CDR2 FQNEAQ (reference sequence). CDR3 length: 12 amino acids. Here the CDR3 DNA reads TGTGCCAGCAGAGGCATGGACACTGAAGCTTTCTTT. Amino acids: CASRGMDTEAFF. Full variable domain (rest looked up from reference TRBV7-9 and TRBJ1-1): DTGVSQNPRHKITKRGQNVTFRCDPISEHNRLYWYRQTLGQGPEFLTYFQNEAQLEKSRLLSDRFSAERPKGSFSTLEIQRTEQGDSAMYLCASRGMDTEAFFGQGTRLTVV.

The chain couples TRBV7-6 to TRBJ1-2, with TRBD1 identical over 7 bases. The CDR3 covers 17 residues. Germline V CDR1 and CDR2: SGHVS, FNYEAQ. V gave up 2 bases and J gave up 3 bases; unmatched junction bases: 12. This chain's CDR3 is CASSLTTGHVSDYGYTF. The CDR3 DNA reads TGTGCCAGCAGCTTAACGACAGGGCATGTATCGGACTATGGCTACACCTTC.

The gene calls are TRBV14 and TRBJ1-1; unclear D gene. Trimming removed 2 bases at V and 3 bases at J, with 7 bases between. Germline V lookup: CDR1 SGHDN, CDR2 FVKESK. The CDR3 is made up of 13 amino acids. The CDR3 DNA is TGTGCCAGCAGCCAATGGGGAGACACTGAAGCTTTCTTT. It encodes CASSQWGDTEAFF.

The chain links TRBV3-1 to TRBJ2-7; 8 bases line up with TRBD1. V lost 0 bases and J lost 4; bases outside the gene matches: 5. Germline lookup yields CDR1 LGHDT and CDR2 YNNKEL (reference sequence). The CDR3 sequence is 15 residues long. CDR3 in amino acids: CASSQDADRGYEQYF. In DNA, the CDR3 is TGTGCCAGCAGCCAAGACGCCGACAGGGGTTACGAGCAGTACTTC.

As to this clonotype: This may stem from a read error, because a much larger clone lies one nucleotide away. The CDR3 end shows no conserved phenylalanine or tryptophan, and so a read error is likely. This chain links TRBV2 with TRBJ2-2, with D possibly being TRBD1 (5 bases). Trimming removed 8 bases at V and 1 base at J, with 14 bases between. The CDR3 spans 15 residues. Germline V gene lookup returns CDR1 SNHLY and CDR2 FYNNEI. This chain's CDR3 is CASEPGLLNTGELFS. The CDR3 region has the DNA TGTGCCAGCGAGCCAGGGCTCCTGAACACCGGGGAGCTGTTTTCT.

This clonotype was recorded at least ten times. The CDR3 is CASSSQGLAFEEQFF. The CDR3 DNA reads as TGTGCCAGCAGTTCTCAGGGACTAGCATTTGAGGAGCAGTTCTTC. The genes are TRBV6-2 or TRBV6-3 and TRBJ2-1, with 9 bases aligning to TRBD2. Germline CDR1 and CDR2: MNHEY and SVGEGT. The CDR3 has 15 amino acids. Trimming cost V 4 bases and J 10 bases; bases outside gene matches: 11.

This clonotype showed up many times. Here the CDR3 reads CASSPSDSGNTIYF. The CDR3, as DNA: TGTGCCAGCAGTCCCAGCGATTCTGGAAACACCATATATTTT. The chain links TRBV12-3 or TRBV12-4 to TRBJ1-3, with D uncertain. V was pared by 5 bases and J by 1 base, with 9 bases between. This CDR3 comprises 14 residues.

J is TRBJ1-6 and V is TRBV6-6; weak D call: TRBD1 (6 bases). Trimming left V 0 bases short and J 3 bases short, with 15 bases between. This CDR3 contains 18 residues. Germline lookup yields CDR1 MNHNY and CDR2 SVGAGI (reference sequence). The CDR3 is CASSYSRGAQDYNSPLHF. For the CDR3, the DNA is TGTGCCAGCAGTTACTCGAGGGGGGCTCAAGACTATAATTCACCCCTCCACTTT.

The chain uses TRBV2 and TRBJ1-1; D not certain. There are 13 residues in the CDR3. With 7 bases removed from V and 2 bases from J, the gap between germline ends came to 11 bases. The germline CDR1 and CDR2 sequences are SNHLY and FYNNEI. CDR3 protein: CASTGEPNTEAFF. CDR3 DNA sequence: TGTGCCAGCACCGGGGAGCCTAACACTGAAGCTTTCTTT.

The table lists this clonotype with a few counts. This sequence joins TRBV20-1 and TRBJ2-3, with 10 bases matching TRBD2. Per germline, CDR1 DFQATT and CDR2 SNEGSKA (reference sequence). Germline trimming cut 6 bases from V and 8 bases from J; bases unmatched to any gene: 8. The CDR3 sequence is 13 residues long. This CDR3 is CSAGTSDLGTQYF. The DNA for the CDR3 is TGCAGTGCCGGGACTAGCGATTTGGGTACGCAGTATTTT.

The V call is TRBV20-1, the J call TRBJ1-5; no reliable D call. Trimming left V 6 bases short and J 0 bases short, with 24 bases between. From germline, CDR1 is DFQATT and CDR2 SNEGSKA (reference sequence). The CDR3 runs to 18 residues. The CDR3 spells CSALAYRENYYSNQPQHF. CDR3 in DNA: TGCAGTGCCCTAGCATACCGGGAGAACTATTATAGCAATCAGCCCCAGCATTTT.

This clonotype was picked up many times. The chain has TRBV2 and TRBJ2-3; the D is unclear. V was trimmed by 2 bases and J by 1 base, leaving 10 bases between them. CDR3 length equals 15 residues. The germline V gene has CDR1 SNHLY and CDR2 FYNNEI. CDR3 sequence: CASSELGSGTDTQYF. As DNA, the CDR3 is TGTGCCAGCAGTGAACTCGGCAGCGGCACAGATACGCAGTATTTT.

This chain joins TRBV6-1 and TRBJ1-1, with 7 positions matching TRBD1. Germline V lookup: CDR1 MNHNS, CDR2 SASEGT. The CDR3 runs 15 residues. V lost 5 bases to trimming and J lost 6 bases; unmatched junction nucleotides: 12. In nucleotides, the CDR3 is TGTGCCAGCAGTTATACCCAACAGGGGATGGCTGAAGCTTTCTTT. Protein: CASSYTQQGMAEAFF.

The chain's CDR3 is CASSLARRGHEQYF. The CDR3 DNA reads as TGTGCCAGCAGCTTAGCTCGTCGGGGACACGAGCAGTACTTC. The chain recombines TRBV7-6 with TRBJ2-7; D tentatively reads TRBD1 or TRBD2 (5 bases each). CDR1 and CDR2 (germline): SGHVS, FNYEAQ. This CDR3 comprises 14 residues. Between the trimmed V and J ends, which lost 0 bases and 5 bases, there was a span of 11 bases.

The gene calls are TRBV11-2 and TRBJ1-4; D gene unclear. Looked up from germline, CDR1 is SGHAT and CDR2 is FQNNGV. The CDR3 is 15 residues long. The V and J ends lost 1 base and 7 bases respectively, with 13 bases between them. In nucleotides, the CDR3 is TGTGCCAGCAGCTTAGCGGGCAGTTGGACTGAAAAACTGTTTTTT. Translation: CASSLAGSWTEKLFF.

The chain couples TRBV19 to TRBJ1-1, with a weak D call TRBD1 (5 bases). Germline lookup yields CDR1 LNHDA and CDR2 SQIVND (reference sequence). The length of the CDR3 is 15 residues. Trimming cost V 7 bases and J 1 base, with 16 bases left between them. CDR3 loop: CASMLGAGRNTEAFF. The CDR3, as DNA: TGTGCCAGTATGCTCGGGGCCGGGAGGAACACTGAAGCTTTCTTT.

In its sample, this clonotype was seen a few times. The chain uses TRBV6-2 or TRBV6-3 and TRBJ2-2; no reliable D call. This CDR3 has 14 amino acids. Looked up from germline, CDR1 is MNHEY and CDR2 is SVGEGT. Trimming removed 4 bases at V and 5 bases at J, with 11 bases between. CDR3: CASSSTLKTGELFF. The CDR3, as DNA: TGTGCCAGCAGTTCCACCCTAAAAACCGGGGAGCTGTTTTTT.

This clonotype was recorded many times. This chain uses TRBV20-1 with TRBJ2-3, with a weak D call TRBD1 (6 bases). V lost 0 bases to trimming and J lost 11 bases, with 15 bases between them. The length of the CDR3 is 13 residues. Germline CDR1 reads DFQATT; CDR2 reads SNEGSKA (reference sequence). CDR3 region: CSARDQDRLEQYF. The CDR3 DNA follows: TGCAGTGCTAGAGATCAGGACAGACTTGAGCAGTATTTT.

This clonotype was observed many times. J is TRBJ1-2 and V is TRBV20-1, with D uncertain. Per germline, CDR1 DFQATT and CDR2 SNEGSKA (reference sequence). V was shortened by 5 bases and J by 6 bases, with 19 bases between the two germline ends. The CDR3 has 14 residues. CDR3 region: CSALRVITSDGYTF. The CDR3, as DNA: TGCAGTGCTCTACGGGTCATCACCTCTGATGGCTACACCTTC.

This clonotype was detected many times. The chain couples TRBV20-1 to TRBJ2-1, with TRBD1 identical over 10 bases. The J segment lost 3 bases and the V segment lost 6 bases, leaving 2 bases of the junction unmatched. The CDR3 runs to 13 residues. Germline V gene lookup returns CDR1 DFQATT and CDR2 SNEGSKA (reference sequence). Written as DNA, the CDR3 is TGCAGTGCCGGACAGGGGGACTACAATGAGCAGTTCTTC. This translates into CSAGQGDYNEQFF.

This clonotype was recorded many times. The chain employs TRBV12-3 or TRBV12-4 and TRBJ2-1; 9 bases are a match to TRBD1. Unmatched junction bases numbered 23, after V lost 6 bases and J lost 5 bases. This CDR3 has 20 residues. In DNA, the CDR3 is TGTGCCAGCAGCCTGACAGGGGGGAGCGAGCGGGCCCGGGGGGACAATGAGCAGTTCTTC. It yields the protein CASSLTGGSERARGDNEQFF.

The J gene is TRBJ2-5, the V gene TRBV24-1; no clear D. V was cut by 4 bases and J by 7 bases, with 15 bases left in between. Germline V gene data show CDR1 as KGHDR and CDR2 as SFDVKD. This CDR3 comprises 14 residues. CDR3 bases: TGTGCCACCAGTGACAGCCGGGTGGTGATGACCCAGTACTTC. Translated: CATSDSRVVMTQYF.

This clonotype was observed a handful of times. In DNA, the CDR3 is TGTGCCAGCAGCTCCTTCGAGGGTTTAAGCAATCAGCCCCAGCATTTT. It specifies CASSSFEGLSNQPQHF. V is TRBV5-6 and J is TRBJ1-5; D unresolved. Germline CDR1 SGHDT, CDR2 YYEEEE. This CDR3 spans 16 amino acids. Trimming pared 3 bases from V and 1 base from J, leaving 14 bases between.